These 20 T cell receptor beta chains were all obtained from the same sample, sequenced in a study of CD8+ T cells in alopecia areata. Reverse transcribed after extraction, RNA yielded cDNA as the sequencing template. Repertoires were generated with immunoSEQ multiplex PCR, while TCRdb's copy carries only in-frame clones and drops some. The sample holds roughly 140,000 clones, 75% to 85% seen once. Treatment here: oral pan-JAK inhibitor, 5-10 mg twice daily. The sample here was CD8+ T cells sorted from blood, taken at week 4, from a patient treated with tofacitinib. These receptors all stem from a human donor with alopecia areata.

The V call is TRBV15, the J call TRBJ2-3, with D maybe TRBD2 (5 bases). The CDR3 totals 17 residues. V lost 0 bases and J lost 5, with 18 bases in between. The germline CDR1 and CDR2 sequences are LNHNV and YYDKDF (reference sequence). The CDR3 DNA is TGTGCCACCAGCAGAGATAGGCTGCCGGCGGGTCAAGATACGCAGTATTTT. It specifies CATSRDRLPAGQDTQYF. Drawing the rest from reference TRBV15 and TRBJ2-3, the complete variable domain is DAMVIQNPRYQVTQFGKPVTLSCSQTLNHNVMYWYQQKSSQAPKLLFHYYDKDFNNEADTPDNFQSRRPNTSFCFLDIRSPGLGDTAMYLCATSRDRLPAGQDTQYFGPGTRLTVL.

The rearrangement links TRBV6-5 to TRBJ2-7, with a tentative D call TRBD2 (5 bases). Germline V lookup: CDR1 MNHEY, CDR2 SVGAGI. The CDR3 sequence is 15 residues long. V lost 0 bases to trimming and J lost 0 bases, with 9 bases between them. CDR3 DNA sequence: TGTGCCAGCAGTTACTCGGAGGCCAGCTCCTACGAGCAGTACTTC. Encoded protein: CASSYSEASSYEQYF.

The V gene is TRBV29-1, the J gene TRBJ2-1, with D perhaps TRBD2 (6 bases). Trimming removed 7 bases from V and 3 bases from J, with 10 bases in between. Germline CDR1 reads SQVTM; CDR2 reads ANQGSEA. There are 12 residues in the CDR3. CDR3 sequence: CSAGDGYNEQFF. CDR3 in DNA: TGCAGCGCGGGGGACGGCTACAATGAGCAGTTCTTC.

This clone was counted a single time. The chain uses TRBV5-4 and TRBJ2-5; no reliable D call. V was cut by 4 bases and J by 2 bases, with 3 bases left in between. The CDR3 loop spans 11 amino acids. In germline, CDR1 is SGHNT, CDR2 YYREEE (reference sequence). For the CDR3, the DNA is TGTGCCAGCAGCAATCAAGAGACCCAGTACTTC. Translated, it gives CASSNQETQYF.

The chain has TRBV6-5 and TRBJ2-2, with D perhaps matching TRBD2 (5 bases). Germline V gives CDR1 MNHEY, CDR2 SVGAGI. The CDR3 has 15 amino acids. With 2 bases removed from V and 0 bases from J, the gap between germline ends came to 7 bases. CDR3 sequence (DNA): TGTGCCAGCAGTTACCAGGACTCGAACACCGGGGAGCTGTTTTTT. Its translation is CASSYQDSNTGELFF.

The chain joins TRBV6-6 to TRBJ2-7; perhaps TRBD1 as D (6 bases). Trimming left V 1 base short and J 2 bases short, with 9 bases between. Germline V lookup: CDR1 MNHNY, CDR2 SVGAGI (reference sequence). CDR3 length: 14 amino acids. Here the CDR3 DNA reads TGTGCCAGCAGTTACTTCGGACAGACCTACGAGCAGTACTTC. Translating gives CASSYFGQTYEQYF.

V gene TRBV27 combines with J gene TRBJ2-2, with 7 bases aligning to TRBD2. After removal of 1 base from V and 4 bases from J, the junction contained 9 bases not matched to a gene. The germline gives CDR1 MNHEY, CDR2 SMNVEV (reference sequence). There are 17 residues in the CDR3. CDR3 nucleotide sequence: TGTGCCAGCAGTTTATACGGCGGGGGACCGTTCACCGGGGAGCTGTTTTTT. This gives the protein CASSLYGGGPFTGELFF.

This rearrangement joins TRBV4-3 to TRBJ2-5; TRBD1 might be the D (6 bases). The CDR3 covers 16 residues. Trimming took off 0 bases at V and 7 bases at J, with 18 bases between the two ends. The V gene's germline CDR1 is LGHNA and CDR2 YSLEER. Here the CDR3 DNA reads TGCGCCAGCAGCCAAGATTGGAGCGACAGGCCTGGGACCCAGTACTTC. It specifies CASSQDWSDRPGTQYF.

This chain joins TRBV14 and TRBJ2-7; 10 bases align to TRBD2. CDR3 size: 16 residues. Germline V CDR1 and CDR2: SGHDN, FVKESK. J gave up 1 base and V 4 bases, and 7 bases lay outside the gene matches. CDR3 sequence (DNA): TGTGCCAGCAGCCGGACGAGGACTAGCGGTTCCTACGAGCAGTACTTC. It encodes CASSRTRTSGSYEQYF.

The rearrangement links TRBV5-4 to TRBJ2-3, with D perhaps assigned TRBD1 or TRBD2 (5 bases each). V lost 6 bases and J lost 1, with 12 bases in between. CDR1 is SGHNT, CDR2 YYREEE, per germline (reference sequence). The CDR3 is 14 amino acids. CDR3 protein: CASTTPGRTDTQYF. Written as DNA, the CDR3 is TGTGCCAGCACGACACCGGGACGCACAGATACGCAGTATTTT.

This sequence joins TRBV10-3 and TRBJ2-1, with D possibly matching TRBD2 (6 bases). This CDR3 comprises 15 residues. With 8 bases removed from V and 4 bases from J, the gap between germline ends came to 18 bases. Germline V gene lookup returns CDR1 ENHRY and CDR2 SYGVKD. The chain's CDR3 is CAIALAEGGYNEQFF. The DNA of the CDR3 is TGTGCCATCGCTTTGGCGGAGGGCGGATACAATGAGCAGTTCTTC.

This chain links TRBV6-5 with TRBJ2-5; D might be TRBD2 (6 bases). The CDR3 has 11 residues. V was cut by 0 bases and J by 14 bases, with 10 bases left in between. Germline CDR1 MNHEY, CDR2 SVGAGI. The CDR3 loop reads CASSYSGRDYF. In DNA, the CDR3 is TGTGCCAGCAGTTACTCGGGGCGGGACTACTTC.

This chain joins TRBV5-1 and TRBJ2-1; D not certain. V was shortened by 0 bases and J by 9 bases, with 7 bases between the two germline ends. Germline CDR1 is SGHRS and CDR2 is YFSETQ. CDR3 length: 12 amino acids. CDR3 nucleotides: TGCGCCAGCAGCTTGGATTCCGGTGAGCAGTTCTTC. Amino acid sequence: CASSLDSGEQFF.

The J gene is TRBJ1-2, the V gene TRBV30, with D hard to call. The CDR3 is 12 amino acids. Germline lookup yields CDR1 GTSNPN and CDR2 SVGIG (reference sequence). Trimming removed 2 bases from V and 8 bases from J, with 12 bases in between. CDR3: CAWSPHVGGYTF. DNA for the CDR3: TGTGCCTGGAGTCCTCATGTGGGGGGCTACACCTTC.

CDR3 loop: CSVVAEDSYEQYF. For the CDR3, the DNA is TGCAGCGTTGTGGCGGAGGATTCCTACGAGCAGTACTTC. The chain couples TRBV29-1 to TRBJ2-7; possibly TRBD2 for D (5 bases). CDR1 and CDR2 (germline): SQVTM, ANQGSEA. The V gene lost 4 bases and the J gene lost 1 base, with 11 bases spanning the gap. The CDR3 is 13 residues long.

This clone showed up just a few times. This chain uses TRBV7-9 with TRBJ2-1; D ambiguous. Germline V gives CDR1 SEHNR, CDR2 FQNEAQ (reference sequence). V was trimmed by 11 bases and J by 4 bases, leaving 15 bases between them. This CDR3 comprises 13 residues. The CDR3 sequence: CAARWEGYNEQFF. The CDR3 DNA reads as TGTGCCGCACGGTGGGAAGGGTACAATGAGCAGTTCTTC.

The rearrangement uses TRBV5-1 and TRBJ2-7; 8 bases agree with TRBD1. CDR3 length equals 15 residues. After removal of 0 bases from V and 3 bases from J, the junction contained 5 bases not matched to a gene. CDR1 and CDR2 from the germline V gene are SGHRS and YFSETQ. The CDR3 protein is CASSLGTGRNYEQYF. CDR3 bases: TGCGCCAGCAGCTTGGGGACAGGGAGAAACTACGAGCAGTACTTC. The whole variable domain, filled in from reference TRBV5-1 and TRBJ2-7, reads KAGVTQTPRYLIKTRGQQVTLSCSPISGHRSVSWYQQTPGQGLQFLFEYFSETQRNKGNFPGRFSGRQFSNSRSEMNVSTLELGDSALYLCASSLGTGRNYEQYFGPGTRLTVT.

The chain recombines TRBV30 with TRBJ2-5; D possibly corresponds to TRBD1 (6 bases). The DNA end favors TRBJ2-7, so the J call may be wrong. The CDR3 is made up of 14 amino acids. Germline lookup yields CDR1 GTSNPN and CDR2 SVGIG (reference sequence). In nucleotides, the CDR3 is TGTGCCTGGAGCCAAGGACAGATTCCCTACGAGCAGTACTTC. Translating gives CAWSQGQIPYEQYF.

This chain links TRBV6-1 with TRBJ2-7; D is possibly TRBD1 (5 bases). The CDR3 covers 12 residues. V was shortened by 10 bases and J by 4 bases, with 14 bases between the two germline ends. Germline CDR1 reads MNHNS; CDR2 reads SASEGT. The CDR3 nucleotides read TGTGCCACTAAGGGGTTCTTGTACGAGCAGTACTTC. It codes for CATKGFLYEQYF.

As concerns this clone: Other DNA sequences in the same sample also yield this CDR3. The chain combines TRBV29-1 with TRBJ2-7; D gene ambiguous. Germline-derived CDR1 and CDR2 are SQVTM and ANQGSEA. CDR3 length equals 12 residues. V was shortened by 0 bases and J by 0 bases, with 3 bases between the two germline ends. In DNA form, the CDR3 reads TGCAGCGTTGAAGATAGCTCCTACGAGCAGTACTTC. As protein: CSVEDSSYEQYF.